This TCR beta chain derives from a study of control samples from healthy donors and cancer patients. The V gene lost 1 base and the J gene lost 4 bases, with 7 bases spanning the gap. The CDR3 contains 13 residues. Germline lookup yields CDR1 MNHNS and CDR2 SASEGT. This clone is labeled medium-sized. Here immunoSEQ multiplex PCR was the method, and the copy in TCRdb shows in-frame clones only, minus some. The sample carries about 98,000 clones, more than 75% recorded once. Material for sequencing was blood. The rearrangement uses TRBV6-1 and TRBJ2-5; D is unclear. The TCR comes from a man aged 55-75 years in good health. CDR3 in amino acids: CASSEEARETQYF. Written as DNA, the CDR3 is TGTGCCAGCAGTGAAGAAGCTCGAGAGACCCAGTACTTC.